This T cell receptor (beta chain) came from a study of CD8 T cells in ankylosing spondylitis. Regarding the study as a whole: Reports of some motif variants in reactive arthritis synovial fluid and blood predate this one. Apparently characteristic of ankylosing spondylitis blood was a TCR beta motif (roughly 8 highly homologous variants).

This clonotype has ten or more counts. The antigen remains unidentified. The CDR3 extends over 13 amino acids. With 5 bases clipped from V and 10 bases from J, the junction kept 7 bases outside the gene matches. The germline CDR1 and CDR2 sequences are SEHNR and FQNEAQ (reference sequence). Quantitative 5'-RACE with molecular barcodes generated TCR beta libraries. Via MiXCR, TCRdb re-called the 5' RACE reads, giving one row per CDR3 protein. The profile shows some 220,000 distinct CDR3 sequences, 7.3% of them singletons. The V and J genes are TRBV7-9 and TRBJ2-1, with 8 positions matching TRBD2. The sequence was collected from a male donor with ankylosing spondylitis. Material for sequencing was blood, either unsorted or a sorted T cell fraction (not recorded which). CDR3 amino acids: CASSLLAGREQFF. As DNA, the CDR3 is TGTGCCAGCAGCCTATTAGCGGGGAGGGAGCAGTTCTTC.